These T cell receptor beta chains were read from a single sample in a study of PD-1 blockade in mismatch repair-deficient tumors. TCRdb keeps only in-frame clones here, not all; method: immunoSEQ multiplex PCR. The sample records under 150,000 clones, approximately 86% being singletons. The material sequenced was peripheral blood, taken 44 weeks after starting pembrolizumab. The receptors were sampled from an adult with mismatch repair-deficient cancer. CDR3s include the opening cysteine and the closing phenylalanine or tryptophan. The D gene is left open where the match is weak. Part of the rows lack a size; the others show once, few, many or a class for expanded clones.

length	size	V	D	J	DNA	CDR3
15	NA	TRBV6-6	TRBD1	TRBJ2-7	TGTGCCAGCAGTCCCGTTGGGACAGGGGGCAGCGAGCAGTACTTC	CASSPVGTGGSEQYF
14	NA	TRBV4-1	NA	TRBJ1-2	TGCGCCAGCAGCCAAGATCGCGGGAGCGTCGGCTACACCTTC	CASSQDRGSVGYTF
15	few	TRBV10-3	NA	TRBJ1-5	TGTGCCATCAGTGAGCAGGGCAATAGCAATCAGCCCCAGCATTTT	CAISEQGNSNQPQHF
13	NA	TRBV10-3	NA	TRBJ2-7	TGTGCCATCAACGCAGGGGACTCCTACGAGCAGTACTTC	CAINAGDSYEQYF
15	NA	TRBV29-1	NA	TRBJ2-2	TGCAGCGTTGCATTCGGGACTTTGAACACCGGGGAGCTGTTTTTT	CSVAFGTLNTGELFF
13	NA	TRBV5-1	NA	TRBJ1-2	TGCGCCAGCAGCTCAGGCCCAGAAGGAGGCTACACCTTC	CASSSGPEGGYTF
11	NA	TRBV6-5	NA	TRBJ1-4	TGTGCCAGCAGGATCAGGGGAAAACTGTTTTTT	CASRIRGKLFF
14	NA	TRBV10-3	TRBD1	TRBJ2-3	TGTGCCATCAATCGACAGGGCGCGACAGATACGCAGTATTTT	CAINRQGATDTQYF
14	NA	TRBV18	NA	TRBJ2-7	TGTGCCAGCTCACACCGGGACCGGACCTACGAGCAGTACTTC	CASSHRDRTYEQYF
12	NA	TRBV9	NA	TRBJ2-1	TGTGCCAGCAGCGTCAACTACAATGAGCAGTTCTTC	CASSVNYNEQFF
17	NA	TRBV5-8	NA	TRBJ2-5	TGTGCCAGCAGGTCGGGGCGGGACATGAGTGGGCAAGAGACCCAGTACTTC	CASRSGRDMSGQETQYF
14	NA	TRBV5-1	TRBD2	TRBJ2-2	TGCGCCAGCAAAATAACTAGCGGGACCGGGGAGCTGTTTTTT	CASKITSGTGELFF
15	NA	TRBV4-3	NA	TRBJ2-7	TGCGCCAGCAGCCAGTTTCTAGGGGGAACTTACGAGCAGTACTTC	CASSQFLGGTYEQYF
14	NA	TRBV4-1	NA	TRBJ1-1	TGCGCCAGCACCCAAGAAAAGGGGATCCCTGAAGCTTTCTTT	CASTQEKGIPEAFF
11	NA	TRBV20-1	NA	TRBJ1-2	TGCAGTGCTAGCAGGACCGCTGGCTACACCTTC	CSASRTAGYTF
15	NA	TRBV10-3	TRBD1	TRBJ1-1	TGTGCCATCAGTGAGCGGGGCAGGGGGAGGACTGAAGCTTTCTTT	CAISERGRGRTEAFF
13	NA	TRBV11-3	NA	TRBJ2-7	TGTGCCAGCAGCTTAAACCCTTCGGGCGAGCAGTACTTC	CASSLNPSGEQYF
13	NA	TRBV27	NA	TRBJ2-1	TGTGCCAGCAGTTTAAGACTCCTTAATGAGCAGTTCTTC	CASSLRLLNEQFF
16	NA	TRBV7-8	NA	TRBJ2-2	TGTGCCAGCAGCTTAATGGGGCCGGAATCCGGCGGGGAGCTGTTTTTT	CASSLMGPESGGELFF
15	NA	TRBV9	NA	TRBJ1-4	TGTGCCAGCAGCCGTGGGGGCAGGTTTAATGAAAAACTGTTTTTT	CASSRGGRFNEKLFF
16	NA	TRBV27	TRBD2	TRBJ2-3	TGTGCCAGCAGTCCGGAAACTAGCGGGAGTACAGATACGCAGTATTTT	CASSPETSGSTDTQYF
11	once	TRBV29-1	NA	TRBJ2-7	TGCAGCGTTGAAGGGGGCTACGAGCAGTACTTC	CSVEGGYEQYF
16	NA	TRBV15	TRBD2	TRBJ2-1	TGTGCCACCAGCAGAGATGACGGCGGGAGGGCCGATGAGCAGTTCTTC	CATSRDDGGRADEQFF
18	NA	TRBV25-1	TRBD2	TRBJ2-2	TGTGCCAGCAGTGAATTTCCCCCGCGACTAGCGGGAGGTGGGGAGCTGTTTTTT	CASSEFPPRLAGGGELFF
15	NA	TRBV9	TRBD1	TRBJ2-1	TGTGCCAGCAGCCGCCGGGACAGCTCGGGGAATGAGCAGTTCTTC	CASSRRDSSGNEQFF
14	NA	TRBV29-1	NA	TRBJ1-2	TGCAGCGTCAAACTTCCCGGGAGGGAGGGAGGCTACACCTTC	CSVKLPGREGGYTF
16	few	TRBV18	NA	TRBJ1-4	TGTGCCAGCTCAACAGAAGGACGGATCTTGGGTGAAAAACTGTTTTTT	CASSTEGRILGEKLFF
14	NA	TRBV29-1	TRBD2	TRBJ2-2	TGCAGCGGACGACTAGCGGGAGTATCCGGGGAGCTGTTTTTT	CSGRLAGVSGELFF